The present T cell receptor beta chain was sequenced within a study of CD8 T cells in ankylosing spondylitis. Study observations and caveats: Characteristic of ankylosing spondylitis blood, it appeared, was a TCR beta motif comprising roughly eight highly homologous variants. Disease-linked clones were CD8+ and relatively rare in peripheral blood. Certain motif variants had earlier appeared in reactive arthritis synovial fluid and blood.

This clonotype has a count of ten or more. No antigen is known for it. With V trimmed by 7 bases and J by 6 bases, 13 bases remained unmatched. This CDR3 is 15 amino acids long. In making TCR beta libraries, quantitative 5'-RACE with molecular barcodes was used. A single record per CDR3 protein comes from TCRdb applying MiXCR to the 5' RACE reads. The table lists approximately 400,000 distinct CDR3 sequences, approximately 17% of them singletons, with approximately 0.93% in the top ten. Sequencing was carried out using blood, either unsorted or a sorted T cell fraction (not recorded which). The chain couples TRBV12-3 or TRBV12-4 to TRBJ2-3, with 7 nucleotides matching TRBD1. The sequence was collected from a male donor with ankylosing spondylitis. In nucleotides, the CDR3 is TGTGCCAGCATAAAGACAGGGATAGTAGTGGATACGCAGTATTTT. As protein: CASIKTGIVVDTQYF.